These 21 T cell receptor beta chains originate from one sample sequenced in a study of blood T cell repertoires in COVID-19. The data were produced by immunoSEQ multiplex PCR, yet TCRdb's version contains in-frame clones alone and is incomplete. The sample includes 250,000 or so clones, approximately 83% of them seen just once. What was sequenced was PBMCs or T cells enriched from blood (not recorded which). Receptors originate from a man aged 50 or older who had recovered from COVID-19.

The sample holds one count of this clone. This sequence joins TRBV19 and TRBJ1-5; 8 nucleotides agree with TRBD1. The J segment lost 6 bases and the V segment lost 6 bases, leaving 10 bases of the junction unmatched. The CDR3 extends over 15 amino acids. Per germline, CDR1 LNHDA and CDR2 SQIVND (reference sequence). The CDR3 nucleotides are TGTGCCAGTAGGGACCCGGGGGGACAGGTTCAGCCCCAGCATTTT. It encodes CASRDPGGQVQPQHF.

This clone was detected only a few times. The rearrangement links TRBV7-9 to TRBJ1-1, with D possibly TRBD1 on 6 matching bases. CDR1 SEHNR and CDR2 FQNEAQ come from the germline V gene (reference sequence). Trimming removed 5 bases at V and 6 bases at J, with 10 bases between. This CDR3 spans 12 amino acids. This CDR3 is CASSPRGSEAFF. The CDR3 bases are TGTGCCAGCAGCCCAAGGGGGTCTGAAGCTTTCTTT.

The chain links TRBV7-2 to TRBJ1-5; 8 nucleotides match TRBD1. The junction had 13 bases not matched to a gene; V was cut back by 7 bases and J by 8 bases. The CDR3 extends over 15 amino acids. Germline CDR1 and CDR2: SGHTA and FQGNSA. The CDR3 reads CASTLTFDRGEPQHF. The CDR3, as DNA: TGTGCCAGCACCCTTACTTTTGACAGGGGCGAGCCCCAGCATTTT.

The chain links TRBV2 to TRBJ2-5, with D possibly matching TRBD1 (5 bases). CDR3 length: 13 residues. Per the germline V gene, CDR1 is SNHLY and CDR2 is FYNNEI. With 4 bases removed from V and 5 bases from J, the gap between germline ends came to 11 bases. The CDR3 sequence is CASSVYRLETQYF. CDR3 DNA: TGTGCCAGCAGTGTTTACAGGCTGGAGACCCAGTACTTC.

The chain has TRBV19 and TRBJ1-2, with 8 nucleotides matching TRBD1. The CDR3 runs 14 residues. Germline V gene lookup returns CDR1 LNHDA and CDR2 SQIVND (reference sequence). The J segment lost 8 bases and the V segment lost 10 bases, leaving 15 bases of the junction unmatched. CDR3 sequence reads: CATSSGQATEGYTF. The CDR3 DNA reads TGTGCCACCTCATCGGGACAGGCTACGGAAGGCTACACCTTC.

The chain recombines TRBV6-5 with TRBJ2-7; maybe TRBD1 (6 bases). The CDR3 contains 14 residues. Trimming shortened V by 5 bases and J by 5 bases, and 16 bases separated the two germline ends. Germline V gene data show CDR1 as MNHEY and CDR2 as SVGAGI. CDR3 amino acids: CASSPDTGHHEQYF. In DNA form, the CDR3 reads TGTGCCAGCAGTCCGGACACAGGGCATCACGAGCAGTACTTC.

The chain combines TRBV28 with TRBJ1-1; TRBD1 aligns across 9 bases. Germline V gene lookup returns CDR1 MDHEN and CDR2 SYDVKM. V shed 7 bases and J 0 bases; nucleotides not matched to a gene: 15. The CDR3 runs 18 residues. CDR3 in amino acids: CASTTVTGTGTLNTEAFF. DNA of the CDR3: TGTGCCAGCACGACTGTCACAGGGACAGGGACCTTGAACACTGAAGCTTTCTTT.

The CDR3 loop reads CASSQSGTKSNEQFF. The CDR3 nucleotides read TGTGCCAGCAGCCAAAGCGGGACTAAGAGCAATGAGCAGTTCTTC. The chain joins TRBV3-1 (or the pseudogene TRBV3-2) to TRBJ2-1; 7 nucleotides agree with TRBD2. V lost 2 bases to trimming and J lost 6 bases; unmatched junction nucleotides: 7. This CDR3 contains 15 residues. Germline CDR1 LGHDT, CDR2 YNNKEL (reference sequence).

This clone was observed a handful of times. The chain links TRBV28 to TRBJ2-5; D possibly corresponds to TRBD1 (5 bases). Trimming pared 8 bases from V and 5 bases from J, leaving 12 bases between. The CDR3 contains 12 residues. Germline V CDR1 and CDR2: MDHEN, SYDVKM. The CDR3 DNA follows: TGTGCCAGCGGTGTAAGGGGCGAGACCCAGTACTTC. Its protein is CASGVRGETQYF. Based on the CDR3 plus reference TRBV28 and TRBJ2-5, the full variable domain is DVKVTQSSRYLVKRTGEKVFLECVQDMDHENMFWYRQDPGLGLRLIYFSYDVKMKEKGDIPEGYSVSREKKERFSLILESASTNQTSMYLCASGVRGETQYFGPGTRLLVL.

This chain connects TRBV7-8 to TRBJ2-1, with TRBD2 as a possible D gene (6 bases). CDR1 is SGHVS, CDR2 FQNEAQ, per germline. V lost 0 bases and J lost 6, with 6 bases in between. The CDR3 spans 13 residues. The CDR3 nucleotides are TGTGCCAGCAGCTTAGCGGGAGGCAATGAGCAGTTCTTC. It translates to CASSLAGGNEQFF. Full variable domain (rest looked up from reference TRBV7-8 and TRBJ2-1): GAGVSQSPRYKVAKRGQDVALRCDPISGHVSLFWYQQALGQGPEFLTYFQNEAQLDKSGLPSDRFFAERPEGSVSTLKIQRTQQEDSAVYLCASSLAGGNEQFFGPGTRLTVL.

This sequence joins TRBV5-1 and TRBJ1-1; D gene uncertain. V lost 6 bases and J lost 2, with 14 bases in between. The CDR3 is 14 residues long. Germline-derived CDR1 and CDR2 are SGHRS and YFSETQ. The CDR3 DNA reads as TGCGCCAGCATGCCCGGAGCCGTTAACACTGAAGCTTTCTTT. Its translation is CASMPGAVNTEAFF.

The chain has TRBV30 and TRBJ1-4; 7 bases agree with TRBD1. Trimming cost V 8 bases and J 8 bases; bases outside gene matches: 11. CDR1 is GTSNPN and CDR2 is SVGIG in the germline V gene (reference sequence). This CDR3 has 13 amino acids. CDR3 nucleotide sequence: TGTGCCAGGCAGGGGGAGGTCGGGGAAAAACTGTTTTTT. Amino acids: CARQGEVGEKLFF.

This clone was detected only a few times. The gene calls are TRBV4-1 and TRBJ1-2, with 8 bases fitting TRBD1. Trimming cost V 0 bases and J 4 bases; bases outside gene matches: 10. There are 17 residues in the CDR3. CDR1 and CDR2 from the germline V gene are MGHRA and YSYEKL. The CDR3 reads CASSQETRTGWSYGYTF. In DNA form, the CDR3 reads TGCGCCAGCAGCCAAGAAACCCGGACAGGGTGGAGCTATGGCTACACCTTC.

The chain combines TRBV7-2 with TRBJ2-7; a weak D match, TRBD2 (6 bases). V was shortened by 3 bases and J by 4 bases, with 13 bases between the two germline ends. Germline V lookup: CDR1 SGHTA, CDR2 FQGNSA. The CDR3 is made up of 14 amino acids. The CDR3 loop reads CASSFGGSKYEQYF. CDR3 bases: TGTGCCAGCAGCTTCGGGGGTAGTAAGTACGAGCAGTACTTC.

The rearrangement uses TRBV4-1 and TRBJ2-1; TRBD2 is a possible D gene (6 bases). V was pared by 0 bases and J by 3 bases, with 12 bases between. Germline V gene sequence: CDR1 MGHRA, CDR2 YSYEKL. There are 16 residues in the CDR3. CDR3 bases: TGCGCCAGCAGCCAAGAGGCGGGGTTTCGCTACAATGAGCAGTTCTTC. This translates into CASSQEAGFRYNEQFF.

This rearrangement joins TRBV19 to TRBJ1-2; D is uncertain. In germline, CDR1 is LNHDA, CDR2 SQIVND (reference sequence). The CDR3 totals 12 residues. V gave up 5 bases and J gave up 3 bases, with 7 bases separating them. CDR3 DNA: TGTGCCAGTAGTGGAGTAGACTATGGCTACACCTTC. This gives the protein CASSGVDYGYTF.

On this clone itself: A read error may account for a junction end that differs from germline. The J gene is TRBJ1-2, the V gene TRBV28, with 9 bases fitting TRBD1. Germline assignment: CDR1 MDHEN and CDR2 SYDVKM. This CDR3 is built from 17 residues. The CDR3 loop reads CASNLGQGIREDYGYTF. The CDR3 DNA reads TGTGCCAGCAATTTAGGACAGGGGATCAGGGAGGACTATGGCTACACCTTC.

This chain joins TRBV10-1 and TRBJ2-3; perhaps TRBD2 as D (6 bases). CDR3 length: 13 amino acids. Germline CDR1 and CDR2: WNHNN and SYGVQD (reference sequence). The V and J ends lost 4 bases and 4 bases respectively, with 9 bases between them. The CDR3 DNA reads TGCGCCAGCAGTGTTACGGGGGCAGATACGCAGTATTTT. Translating it yields CASSVTGADTQYF.

The chain is built from TRBV28 and TRBJ1-4; 7 bases align to TRBD1. Germline V CDR1 and CDR2: MDHEN, SYDVKM. CDR3 length: 14 amino acids. V dropped 5 bases and J dropped 5; count of bases not matched to a gene: 5. The CDR3 nucleotides are TGTGCCAGCAGTGGGGACAGAACGAATGAAAAACTGTTTTTT. It specifies CASSGDRTNEKLFF.

The rearrangement links TRBV29-1 to TRBJ2-1, with 11 bases fitting TRBD1. V lost 6 bases to trimming and J lost 7 bases; unmatched junction nucleotides: 5. This CDR3 comprises 13 residues. The germline V gene has CDR1 SQVTM and CDR2 ANQGSEA. The CDR3 DNA sequence: TGCAGCGTGCCCGGGACAGGGGGTAATGAGCAGTTCTTC. It is translated as CSVPGTGGNEQFF.

This chain connects TRBV10-3 to TRBJ1-6, with D possibly TRBD1 on 6 matching bases. V lost 5 bases and J lost 0, with 17 bases in between. CDR1 is ENHRY and CDR2 is SYGVKD in the germline V gene. CDR3 length: 18 amino acids. CDR3 region: CAISSGGGGSSYNSPLHF. CDR3 sequence (DNA): TGTGCCATCAGTTCCGGTGGGGGGGGCAGCTCCTATAATTCACCCCTCCACTTT.